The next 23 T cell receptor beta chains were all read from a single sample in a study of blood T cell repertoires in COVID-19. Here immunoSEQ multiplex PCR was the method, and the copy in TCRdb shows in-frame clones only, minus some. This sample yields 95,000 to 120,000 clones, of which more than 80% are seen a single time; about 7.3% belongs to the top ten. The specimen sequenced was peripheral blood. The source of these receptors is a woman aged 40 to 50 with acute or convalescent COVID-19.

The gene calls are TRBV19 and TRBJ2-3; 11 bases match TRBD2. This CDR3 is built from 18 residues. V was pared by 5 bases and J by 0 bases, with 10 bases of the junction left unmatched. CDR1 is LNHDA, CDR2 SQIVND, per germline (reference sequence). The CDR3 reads CASSLRLAGSTSTDTQYF. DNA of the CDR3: TGTGCCAGTAGTCTCCGACTAGCGGGGTCGACTAGCACAGATACGCAGTATTTT.

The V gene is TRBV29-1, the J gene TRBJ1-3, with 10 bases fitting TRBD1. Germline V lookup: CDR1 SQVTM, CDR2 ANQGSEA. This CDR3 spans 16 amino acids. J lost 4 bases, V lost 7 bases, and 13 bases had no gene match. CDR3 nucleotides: TGCAGCGGTGGTAACCCGGGACAGGGGAGAGGAAACACCATATATTTT. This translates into CSGGNPGQGRGNTIYF.

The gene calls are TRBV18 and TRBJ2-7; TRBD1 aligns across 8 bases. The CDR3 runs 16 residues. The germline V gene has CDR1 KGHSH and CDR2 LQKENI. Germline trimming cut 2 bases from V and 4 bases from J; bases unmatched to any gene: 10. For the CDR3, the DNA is TGTGCCAGCTCACCAGCTGCCTCAGGGGGCTTGTACGAGCAGTACTTC. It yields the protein CASSPAASGGLYEQYF.

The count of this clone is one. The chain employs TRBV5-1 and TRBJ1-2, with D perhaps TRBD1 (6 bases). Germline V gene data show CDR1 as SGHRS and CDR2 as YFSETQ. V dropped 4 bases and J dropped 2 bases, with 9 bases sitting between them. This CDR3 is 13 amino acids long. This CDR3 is CASSKDSNYGYTF. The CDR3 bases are TGCGCCAGCAGCAAGGACAGCAACTATGGCTACACCTTC.

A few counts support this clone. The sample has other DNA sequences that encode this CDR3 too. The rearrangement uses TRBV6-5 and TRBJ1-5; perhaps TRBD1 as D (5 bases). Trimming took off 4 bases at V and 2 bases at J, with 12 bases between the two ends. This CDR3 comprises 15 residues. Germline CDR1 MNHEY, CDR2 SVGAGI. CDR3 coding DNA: TGTGCCAGCAGTTCCCAGGGTTACGGCAATCAGCCCCAGCATTTT. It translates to CASSSQGYGNQPQHF.

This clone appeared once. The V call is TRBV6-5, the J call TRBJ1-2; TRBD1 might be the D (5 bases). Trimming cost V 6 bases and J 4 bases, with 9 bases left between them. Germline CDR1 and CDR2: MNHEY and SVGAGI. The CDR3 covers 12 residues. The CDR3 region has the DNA TGTGCCAGCAGCCCCGACAGCTATGGCTACACCTTC. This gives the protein CASSPDSYGYTF.

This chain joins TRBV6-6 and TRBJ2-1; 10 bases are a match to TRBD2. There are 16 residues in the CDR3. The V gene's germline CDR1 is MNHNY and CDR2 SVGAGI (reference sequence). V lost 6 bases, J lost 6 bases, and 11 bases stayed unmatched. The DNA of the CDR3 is TGTGCCAGCAGCCGTGGAGGGAGCGGGGGGGTCAATGAGCAGTTCTTC. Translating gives CASSRGGSGGVNEQFF.

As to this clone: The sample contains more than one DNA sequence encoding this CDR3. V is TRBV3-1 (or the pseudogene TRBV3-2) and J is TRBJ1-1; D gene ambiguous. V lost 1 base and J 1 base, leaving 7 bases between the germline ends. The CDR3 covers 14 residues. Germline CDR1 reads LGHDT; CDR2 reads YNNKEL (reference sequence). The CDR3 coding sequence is TGTGCCAGCAGCCAAGGTCCGGGGAACACTGAAGCTTTCTTT. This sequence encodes CASSQGPGNTEAFF.

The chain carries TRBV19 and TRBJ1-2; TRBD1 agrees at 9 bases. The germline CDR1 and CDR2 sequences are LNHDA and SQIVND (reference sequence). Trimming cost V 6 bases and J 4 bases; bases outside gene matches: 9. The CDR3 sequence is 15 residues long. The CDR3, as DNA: TGTGCCAGTAGAACGCCGGACAGGGGTCCCTATGGCTACACCTTC. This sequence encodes CASRTPDRGPYGYTF.

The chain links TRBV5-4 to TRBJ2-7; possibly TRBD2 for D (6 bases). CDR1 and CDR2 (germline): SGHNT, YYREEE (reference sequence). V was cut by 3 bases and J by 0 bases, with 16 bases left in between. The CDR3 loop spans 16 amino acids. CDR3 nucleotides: TGTGCCAGCAGCTGGGCCGGGGCGCGGGGCTCCTACGAGCAGTACTTC. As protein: CASSWAGARGSYEQYF.

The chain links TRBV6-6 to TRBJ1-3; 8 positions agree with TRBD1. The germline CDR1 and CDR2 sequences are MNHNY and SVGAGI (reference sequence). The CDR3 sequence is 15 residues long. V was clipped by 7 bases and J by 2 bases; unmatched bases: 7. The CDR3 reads CASTSTGAPGNTIYF. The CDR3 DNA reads TGTGCCAGCACTTCGACAGGGGCGCCTGGAAACACCATATATTTT.

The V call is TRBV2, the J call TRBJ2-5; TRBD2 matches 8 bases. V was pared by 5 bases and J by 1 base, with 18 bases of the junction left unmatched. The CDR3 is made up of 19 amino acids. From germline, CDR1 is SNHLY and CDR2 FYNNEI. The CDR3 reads CASSRMAGGRPSPQETQYF. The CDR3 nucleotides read TGTGCCAGCAGTCGGATGGCGGGGGGCCGCCCGTCCCCCCAAGAGACCCAGTACTTC.

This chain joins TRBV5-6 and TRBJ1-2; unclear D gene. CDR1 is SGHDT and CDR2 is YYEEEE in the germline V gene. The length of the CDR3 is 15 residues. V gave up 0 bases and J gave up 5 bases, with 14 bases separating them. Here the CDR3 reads CASSLVSSSFYGYTF. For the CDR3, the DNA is TGTGCCAGCAGCTTGGTTAGCAGTTCGTTTTATGGCTACACCTTC. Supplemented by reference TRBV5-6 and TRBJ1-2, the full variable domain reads DAGVTQSPTHLIKTRGQQVTLRCSPKSGHDTVSWYQQALGQGPQFIFQYYEEEERQRGNFPDRFSGHQFPNYSSELNVNALLLGDSALYLCASSLVSSSFYGYTFGSGTRLTVV.

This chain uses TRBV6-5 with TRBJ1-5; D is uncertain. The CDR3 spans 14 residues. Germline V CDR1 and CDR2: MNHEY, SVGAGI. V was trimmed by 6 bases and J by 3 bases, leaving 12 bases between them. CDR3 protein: CASRAEGHNQPQHF. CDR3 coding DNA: TGTGCCAGCAGAGCCGAGGGCCACAATCAGCCCCAGCATTTT.

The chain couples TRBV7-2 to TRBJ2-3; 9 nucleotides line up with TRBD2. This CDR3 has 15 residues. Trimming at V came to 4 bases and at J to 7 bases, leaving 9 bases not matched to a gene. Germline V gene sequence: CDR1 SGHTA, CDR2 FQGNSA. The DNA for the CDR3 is TGTGCCAGCAGCTCCCGCGGGGGGGGCACGAATACGCAGTATTTT. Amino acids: CASSSRGGGTNTQYF.

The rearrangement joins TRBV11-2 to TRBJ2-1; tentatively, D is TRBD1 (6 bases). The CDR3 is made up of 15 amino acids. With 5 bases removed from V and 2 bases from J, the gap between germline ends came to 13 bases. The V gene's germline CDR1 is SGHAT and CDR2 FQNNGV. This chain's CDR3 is CASSLGQGPYNEQFF. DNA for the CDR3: TGTGCCAGCAGCCTCGGTCAGGGGCCCTACAATGAGCAGTTCTTC.

CDR3 region: CASSLAGGINEQFF. CDR3 bases: TGTGCCAGCAGCTTAGCGGGGGGGATCAATGAGCAGTTCTTC. The V and J genes are TRBV7-2 and TRBJ2-1, with 7 bases aligning to TRBD2. The CDR3 totals 14 residues. From germline, CDR1 is SGHTA and CDR2 FQGNSA. V dropped 0 bases and J dropped 6; count of bases not matched to a gene: 2.

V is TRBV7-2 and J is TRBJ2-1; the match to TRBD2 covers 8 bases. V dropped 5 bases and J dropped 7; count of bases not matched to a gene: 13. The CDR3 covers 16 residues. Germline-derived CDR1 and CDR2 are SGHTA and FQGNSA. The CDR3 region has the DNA TGTGCCAGCAGCAGAATAGCGGGGTCGCGAGGGAATGAGCAGTTCTTC. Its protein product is CASSRIAGSRGNEQFF.

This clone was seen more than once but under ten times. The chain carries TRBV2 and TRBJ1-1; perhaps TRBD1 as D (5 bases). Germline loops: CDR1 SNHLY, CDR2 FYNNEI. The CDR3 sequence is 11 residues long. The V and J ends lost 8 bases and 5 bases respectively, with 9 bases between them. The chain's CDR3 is CASGAGTEAFF. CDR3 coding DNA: TGTGCCAGCGGGGCAGGGACTGAAGCTTTCTTT.

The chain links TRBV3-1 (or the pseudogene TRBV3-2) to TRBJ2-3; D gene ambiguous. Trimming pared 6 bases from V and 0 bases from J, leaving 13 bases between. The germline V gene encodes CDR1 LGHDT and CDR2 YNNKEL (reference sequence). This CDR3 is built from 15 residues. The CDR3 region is CASSVRLGSTDTQYF. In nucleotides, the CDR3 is TGTGCCAGCAGTGTCAGGCTTGGTAGCACAGATACGCAGTATTTT.

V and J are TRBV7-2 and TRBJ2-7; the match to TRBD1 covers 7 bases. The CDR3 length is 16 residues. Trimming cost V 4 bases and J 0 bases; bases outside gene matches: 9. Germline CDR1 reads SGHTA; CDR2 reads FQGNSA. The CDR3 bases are TGTGCCAGCAGCTCCCAGGGGGACAGTAGCTCCTACGAGCAGTACTTC. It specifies CASSSQGDSSSYEQYF.

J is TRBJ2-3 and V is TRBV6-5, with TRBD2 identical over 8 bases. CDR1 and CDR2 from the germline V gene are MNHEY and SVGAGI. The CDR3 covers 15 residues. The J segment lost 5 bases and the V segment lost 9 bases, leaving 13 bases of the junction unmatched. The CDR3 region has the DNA TGTGCCAGTAGAAATGACCTCAGCGGGGGAGATACGCAGTATTTT. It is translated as CASRNDLSGGDTQYF.

In DNA, the CDR3 is TGTGCCAGCAGTTGGGGGACAGGGGATAATTCACCCCTCCACTTT. Its protein product is CASSWGTGDNSPLHF. J is TRBJ1-6 and V is TRBV6-1; 10 nucleotides align to TRBD1. With V trimmed by 5 bases and J by 5 bases, 3 bases remained unmatched. The germline gives CDR1 MNHNS, CDR2 SASEGT. The CDR3 is 15 amino acids.